The rows below give T cell receptor beta chains drawn from one sample of a study of CD8 T cells in ankylosing spondylitis. MiXCR was run by TCRdb on the 5' RACE reads, yielding one entry per CDR3 protein. The sample lists approximately 130,000 distinct CDR3 sequences; more than 9.5% were seen once. Sequenced input: blood, either unsorted or a sorted T cell fraction (not recorded which). These receptors all stem from a female donor with ankylosing spondylitis or in good health (not recorded which). Each CDR3 is given with its conserved first and last residue. A D gene is named only where the DNA matches it firmly. The size of a clone is reported for some rows only, either as once, few or many, or as a class for expanded clones.

cdr3_aa cdr3_nt j_call cdr3_length d_call clone_size v_call
CSVEGRTWDYGYTF TGCAGCGTTGAAGGTCGGACCTGGGACTATGGCTACACCTTC TRBJ1-2 14 NA many TRBV29-1
CAISGAVNTEAFF TGTGCCATCTCAGGGGCAGTGAACACTGAAGCTTTCTTT TRBJ1-1 13 NA many TRBV10-3
CASSLGPGGPYEQYF TGCGCCAGCAGCTTGGGCCCGGGAGGGCCCTACGAGCAGTACTTC TRBJ2-7 15 TRBD2 many TRBV5-1
CSVTGQESTEAFF TGCAGCGTTACTGGACAGGAGAGCACTGAAGCTTTCTTT TRBJ1-1 13 TRBD1 many TRBV29-1
CSAKGQNEQYF TGCAGTGCTAAGGGACAAAACGAGCAGTACTTC TRBJ2-7 11 NA many TRBV20-1
CASSPRTRTGELFF TGTGCCAGTAGTCCTCGGACTAGAACTGGGGAGCTGTTTTTT TRBJ2-2 14 TRBD2 NA TRBV19
CSARHDRGDEQYF TGCAGTGCTAGACATGACAGAGGGGACGAGCAGTACTTC TRBJ2-7 13 NA many TRBV20-1
CASSSSRVGSGELFF TGTGCCAGCAGCTCATCACGAGTAGGCTCCGGGGAGCTGTTTTTT TRBJ2-2 15 NA few TRBV7-2
CATSGAGLADTQYF TGTGCCACCAGCGGAGCGGGATTGGCAGATACGCAGTATTTT TRBJ2-3 14 TRBD2 many TRBV24-1
CSVEPRTSGITRLYNEQFF TGCAGCGTTGAGCCCCGGACTAGCGGGATAACTCGACTTTACAATGAGCAGTTCTTC TRBJ2-1 19 TRBD2 many TRBV29-1
CASSVGTNNEQFF TGTGCCAGCAGCGTCGGGACTAACAATGAGCAGTTCTTC TRBJ2-1 13 TRBD2 few TRBV11-2
CASSLTGQNSPLHF TGTGCCAGCAGCTTAACGGGACAGAATTCACCCCTCCACTTT TRBJ1-6 14 TRBD1 NA TRBV11-1
CASHQPGLWTGELFF TGTGCCAGCCACCAGCCAGGGTTGTGGACCGGGGAGCTGTTTTTT TRBJ2-2 15 NA many TRBV11-2
CSARGAGTFVAFF TGCAGTGCTAGAGGGGCCGGGACATTTGTAGCTTTCTTT TRBJ1-1 13 NA NA TRBV20-1
CASSPSQWETQYF TGTGCCAGCAGTCCGTCCCAGTGGGAGACCCAGTACTTC TRBJ2-5 13 NA many TRBV12-3/TRBV12-4
CASRTRQGRNEQFF TGTGCCAGCCGCACAAGACAGGGAAGAAATGAGCAGTTCTTC TRBJ2-1 14 TRBD1 many TRBV28
CSAGRPGTGDYTF TGCAGTGCTGGAAGGCCAGGGACAGGGGACTACACCTTC TRBJ1-2 13 TRBD1 many TRBV20-1
CASSRDQGFVIEELFF TGTGCCAGCTCACGCGACCAGGGATTTGTCATCGAGGAGCTGTTTTTT TRBJ2-2 16 NA NA TRBV18
CASSFAGYGEQFF TGTGCCAGCAGCTTTGCAGGGTACGGTGAGCAGTTCTTC TRBJ2-1 13 NA many TRBV5-8
CASSNRDPRGRNTIYF TGTGCCAGCAGCAATCGGGACCCGAGGGGCCGAAACACCATATATTTT TRBJ1-3 16 NA many TRBV7-9
CASSEFETQYF TGTGCCAGCAGCGAATTTGAGACCCAGTACTTC TRBJ2-5 11 NA few TRBV14
CASRPGTTQETQYF TGTGCCAGCCGCCCCGGGACAACCCAAGAGACCCAGTACTTC TRBJ2-5 14 NA many TRBV3-1
CSARVGGALETQYF TGCAGTGCTAGAGTGGGGGGGGCCTTGGAGACCCAGTACTTC TRBJ2-5 14 NA many TRBV20-1
CSASYGTNTEAFF TGCAGTGCTAGCTATGGTACTAACACTGAAGCTTTCTTT TRBJ1-1 13 NA many TRBV20-1
CASSLSGLHHEQYF TGTGCCAGCAGTTTGTCAGGTCTTCACCACGAGCAGTACTTC TRBJ2-7 14 NA many TRBV12-3/TRBV12-4
CASSQGMDQPQHF TGTGCCAGCTCACAGGGGATGGATCAGCCCCAGCATTTT TRBJ1-5 13 NA many TRBV18
CASSPREGQPQHF TGTGCCAGCAGCCCGCGGGAGGGTCAGCCCCAGCATTTT TRBJ1-5 13 NA many TRBV7-9
CASRTRPGISTDTQYF TGTGCCAGCAGAACCAGGCCCGGAATCAGCACAGATACGCAGTATTTT TRBJ2-3 16 NA NA TRBV12-3/TRBV12-4
CASSPRMQGSTDTQYF TGTGCCAGCAGCCCAAGGATGCAGGGGAGCACAGATACGCAGTATTTT TRBJ2-3 16 NA NA TRBV9
CSAREQGANSPLHF TGCAGTGCTAGAGAACAGGGGGCAAATTCACCCCTCCACTTT TRBJ1-6 14 TRBD1 many TRBV20-1
CASSTPRGPHGYTF TGTGCCAGCAGCACCCCGAGGGGGCCGCATGGCTACACCTTC TRBJ1-2 14 TRBD1 NA TRBV12-3/TRBV12-4
CSVDGGTNTGELFF TGCAGCGTTGACGGGGGAACTAACACCGGGGAGCTGTTTTTT TRBJ2-2 14 NA many TRBV29-1
CASSLASGPEQFF TGCGCCAGCAGCTTGGCCTCGGGGCCCGAGCAGTTCTTC TRBJ2-1 13 NA many TRBV5-1
CASSFGQSYEQYF TGTGCCAGCAGCTTCGGACAGTCCTACGAGCAGTACTTC TRBJ2-7 13 NA NA TRBV11-2
CSARDKGLGLWGTQYF TGCAGTGCTAGAGATAAGGGTCTTGGGCTGTGGGGGACGCAGTATTTT TRBJ2-3 16 NA few TRBV20-1
CASSYRVVQPQHF TGTGCCAGCAGTTACAGGGTTGTTCAGCCCCAGCATTTT TRBJ1-5 13 NA many TRBV28
CASPLGGNCYEQYF TGTGCCAGCCCCCTAGGGGGAAACTGCTACGAGCAGTACTTC TRBJ2-7 14 NA NA TRBV14
CSAPRGGGLSSYEQYF TGCAGTGCTCCCCGAGGAGGGGGACTCAGCTCCTACGAGCAGTACTTC TRBJ2-7 16 NA few TRBV20-1
CASSPRRSSTDTQYF TGTGCCAGCAGCCCCCGCCGAAGTAGCACAGATACGCAGTATTTT TRBJ2-3 15 NA few TRBV7-2
CSVGGDTQYF TGCAGCGTTGGCGGGGATACGCAGTATTTT TRBJ2-3 10 NA many TRBV29-1
CASSPARSTDTQYF TGTGCCAGCTCACCCGCCCGATCCACAGATACGCAGTATTTT TRBJ2-3 14 NA many TRBV18